The 27 T cell receptor beta chains reported below all come from one sample, sequenced in a study of cytomegalovirus exposure and HLA in healthy donors. Primers: 60 Vbeta forward and 13 Jbeta reverse. Some clones are missing from TCRdb's copy, which holds only in-frame ones; the method was immunoSEQ multiplex PCR. The sample table sets out 200,000 or so clones. The sequenced sample consisted of PBMCs. The receptors stem from a boy aged 10-17 years in good health and CMV-seronegative.

This chain connects TRBV7-9 to TRBJ2-1; 9 nucleotides agree with TRBD2. The V gene end was trimmed by 5 bases and the J gene end by 7 bases; junction bases not matched to a gene: 9. CDR1 and CDR2 from the germline V gene are SEHNR and FQNEAQ (reference sequence). This CDR3 is 15 amino acids long. The CDR3 DNA sequence: TGTGCCAGCAGCCCGGGACTAGCATCTGTGAATGAGCAGTTCTTC. This encodes CASSPGLASVNEQFF. Full variable domain (remainder filled in from reference TRBV7-9 and TRBJ2-1): DTGVSQNPRHKITKRGQNVTFRCDPISEHNRLYWYRQTLGQGPEFLTYFQNEAQLEKSRLLSDRFSAERPKGSFSTLEIQRTEQGDSAMYLCASSPGLASVNEQFFGPGTRLTVL.

Here the CDR3 reads CASSLGSRARQPQHF. DNA of the CDR3: TGTGCCAGCAGCCTTGGGTCGAGGGCTCGCCAGCCCCAGCATTTT. The rearrangement joins TRBV9 to TRBJ1-5; D unclear. Deletions cut 4 bases from V and 7 bases from J, with 18 bases between. The CDR3 totals 15 residues. Germline lookup yields CDR1 SGDLS and CDR2 YYNGEE. Drawing the rest from reference TRBV9 and TRBJ1-5, the complete variable domain is DSGVTQTPKHLITATGQRVTLRCSPRSGDLSVYWYQQSLDQGLQFLIQYYNGEERAKGNILERFSAQQFPDLHSELNLSSLELGDSALYFCASSLGSRARQPQHFGDGTRLSIL.

The rearrangement joins TRBV2 to TRBJ2-3, with a possible D match to TRBD2 (5 bases). Deletions cut 2 bases from V and 1 base from J, with 13 bases between. Germline assignment: CDR1 SNHLY and CDR2 FYNNEI. The CDR3 contains 16 residues. Written as DNA, the CDR3 is TGTGCCAGCAGTGAAAGGGCTAGAGCGGGCACAGATACGCAGTATTTT. As protein: CASSERARAGTDTQYF.

The chain has TRBV9 and TRBJ2-3; TRBD2 is a possible D gene (5 bases). Germline V gene sequence: CDR1 SGDLS, CDR2 YYNGEE. CDR3 size: 14 residues. Trimming stripped 4 bases from V and 0 bases from J, with 9 bases between. CDR3 in amino acids: CASSKRTSTDTQYF. The CDR3 nucleotides read TGTGCCAGCAGCAAACGGACTAGCACAGATACGCAGTATTTT.

The rearrangement uses TRBV11-2 and TRBJ2-7; D is perhaps TRBD1 (6 bases). The CDR3 runs 14 residues. CDR1 and CDR2 (germline): SGHAT, FQNNGV. V shed 5 bases and J shed 4 bases, with 15 bases lying between them. The CDR3: CASSRAGQPYEQYF. Written as DNA, the CDR3 is TGTGCCAGCAGCCGGGCCGGACAGCCATACGAGCAGTACTTC.

The chain carries TRBV14 and TRBJ1-3; D call uncertain. Germline lookup yields CDR1 SGHDN and CDR2 FVKESK. The CDR3 is 16 residues long. V lost 1 base to trimming and J lost 0 bases, with 10 bases between them. CDR3: CASSQVRSPSGNTIYF. The CDR3 coding sequence is TGTGCCAGCAGCCAAGTCAGGTCGCCCTCTGGAAACACCATATATTTT.

V usage is TRBV18 and J usage is TRBJ2-7; TRBD2 matches 10 bases. The length of the CDR3 is 16 residues. Germline CDR1 KGHSH, CDR2 LQKENI. After removal of 0 bases from V and 3 bases from J, the junction contained 5 bases not matched to a gene. The CDR3 sequence: CASSPPAIAGGYEQYF. CDR3 DNA: TGTGCCAGCTCACCACCTGCAATAGCGGGGGGCTACGAGCAGTACTTC.

This chain connects TRBV9 to TRBJ2-5, with D perhaps TRBD1 (6 bases). The DNA end is a closer match to TRBJ2-7, so the J assignment may be wrong. Germline V gene lookup returns CDR1 SGDLS and CDR2 YYNGEE. There are 14 residues in the CDR3. The CDR3 sequence: CASSVGAGSYEQYF. The DNA for the CDR3 is TGTGCCAGCAGCGTGGGGGCAGGGTCCTACGAGCAGTACTTC.

The chain couples TRBV19 to TRBJ2-7; 10 bases are shared with TRBD1. With V trimmed by 4 bases and J by 5 bases, 2 bases remained unmatched. Germline V gives CDR1 LNHDA, CDR2 SQIVND (reference sequence). The CDR3 is 13 residues long. Here the CDR3 reads CASSRQGANEQYF. As DNA, the CDR3 is TGTGCCAGTAGTAGACAGGGGGCGAACGAGCAGTACTTC.

This chain links TRBV19 with TRBJ1-1; 7 bases are shared with TRBD1. J lost 0 bases, V lost 3 bases, and 10 bases had no gene match. The CDR3 consists of 17 residues. Germline V gives CDR1 LNHDA, CDR2 SQIVND (reference sequence). CDR3 nucleotide sequence: TGTGCCAGTAGTATGGGGACAGATAACAACTTGAACACTGAAGCTTTCTTT. It translates to CASSMGTDNNLNTEAFF.

The chain is built from TRBV19 and TRBJ1-5, with D perhaps matching TRBD1 (6 bases). CDR1 is LNHDA and CDR2 is SQIVND in the germline V gene (reference sequence). Trimming removed 5 bases from V and 7 bases from J, with 18 bases in between. This CDR3 has 15 residues. The CDR3 protein is CASSPLGGGSQPQHF. In DNA form, the CDR3 reads TGTGCCAGTAGTCCCCTCGGGGGGGGCAGCCAGCCCCAGCATTTT.

This chain connects TRBV7-9 to TRBJ2-7; 8 bases fit TRBD1. The CDR3 is 18 residues long. J lost 5 bases, V lost 5 bases, and 20 bases had no gene match. The germline gives CDR1 SEHNR, CDR2 FQNEAQ (reference sequence). As DNA, the CDR3 is TGTGCCAGCAGCCTCCCCCCAATTGGCGGGACAGGTGGTAACGAGCAGTACTTC. Protein: CASSLPPIGGTGGNEQYF.

The chain carries TRBV6-1 and TRBJ1-3; no reliable D call. Germline CDR1 is MNHNS and CDR2 is SASEGT. CDR3 length: 13 amino acids. The V gene lost 6 bases and the J gene lost 3 bases, with 9 bases spanning the gap. The CDR3 DNA reads TGTGCCAGCAGCGAGTTATATGGAAACACCATATATTTT. Its protein is CASSELYGNTIYF.

V is TRBV5-1 and J is TRBJ2-5; 7 positions agree with TRBD1. The V gene's germline CDR1 is SGHRS and CDR2 YFSETQ. This CDR3 region has 14 residues. The junction had 7 bases not matched to a gene; V was cut back by 5 bases and J by 3 bases. The CDR3 coding sequence is TGCGCCAGCAGTATAGGGACAGCCAAAGAGACCCAGTACTTC. It specifies CASSIGTAKETQYF.

The chain employs TRBV28 and TRBJ1-2, with D maybe TRBD1 (5 bases). V dropped 3 bases and J dropped 7 bases, with 18 bases sitting between them. This CDR3 is 15 amino acids long. Per the germline V gene, CDR1 is MDHEN and CDR2 is SYDVKM. The CDR3 DNA follows: TGTGCCAGCAGTTTCCGGGGGTCGAGGGGTCGTGGCTACACCTTC. It translates to CASSFRGSRGRGYTF.

The genes are TRBV9 and TRBJ2-7; 7 positions match TRBD2. Germline assignment: CDR1 SGDLS and CDR2 YYNGEE. J was trimmed by 0 bases and V by 2 bases; bases with no gene match: 2. CDR3 length: 14 residues. The CDR3 coding sequence is TGTGCCAGCAGCGTGGGGGGGAGCTCCTACGAGCAGTACTTC. This codes for CASSVGGSSYEQYF.

The V gene is TRBV21-1, the J gene TRBJ2-5; the tabulated D call, TRBD1, remains unverified against the DNA. TRBV21-1 is flagged as a pseudogene. This CDR3 contains 16 residues. The CDR3 bases are TGTGCCAGCAGCAAAGAGCCGGGGACAGTACAAGAGACCCAGTACTTC. Translation gives CASSKEPGTVQETQYF.

The gene calls are TRBV5-8 and TRBJ1-5; D is ambiguous. The length of the CDR3 is 18 residues. CDR1 is SGHTS, CDR2 YDEGEE, per germline. The V end was cut by 1 base, the J end by 0 bases, with 17 bases between. CDR3 DNA sequence: TGTGCCAGCAGCTTGAACGCGCTGGGCACCTATAGCAATCAGCCCCAGCATTTT. It translates to CASSLNALGTYSNQPQHF.

The CDR3 loop is CASSVELAPEETQYF. CDR3 nucleotides: TGTGCCAGCAGCGTAGAGTTAGCCCCGGAGGAGACCCAGTACTTC. This chain uses TRBV9 with TRBJ2-5, with no clear D. V lost 0 bases to trimming and J lost 5 bases, with 14 bases between them. This CDR3 has 15 amino acids. Germline values: CDR1 SGDLS, CDR2 YYNGEE.

This chain links TRBV11-2 with TRBJ2-7; 13 positions agree with TRBD2. The germline CDR1 and CDR2 sequences are SGHAT and FQNNGV. The CDR3 runs 16 residues. Trimming took 4 bases from V and 1 from J; bases not matched to a gene: 4. The CDR3 nucleotides read TGTGCCAGCAGCTGGACTAGCGGGGGAACTTCCTACGAGCAGTACTTC. Translating it yields CASSWTSGGTSYEQYF.

The J gene is TRBJ1-3, the V gene TRBV28, with D uncertain. The CDR3 spans 14 residues. Germline lookup yields CDR1 MDHEN and CDR2 SYDVKM. Trimming left V 7 bases short and J 4 bases short, with 14 bases between. For the CDR3, the DNA is TGTGCCAGCAAAGCTGGTAGCGTCGGAAACACCATATATTTT. Protein sequence: CASKAGSVGNTIYF. The full variable domain, with the rest looked up from reference TRBV28 and TRBJ1-3, is DVKVTQSSRYLVKRTGEKVFLECVQDMDHENMFWYRQDPGLGLRLIYFSYDVKMKEKGDIPEGYSVSREKKERFSLILESASTNQTSMYLCASKAGSVGNTIYFGEGSWLTVV.

CDR3 DNA: TGCAGTGCCAGATCACAAGAGACCCAGTACTTC. It translates to CSARSQETQYF. This sequence joins TRBV20-1 and TRBJ2-5; D gene uncertain. Between the trimmed V and J ends, which lost 6 bases and 2 bases, there was a span of 7 bases. CDR1 DFQATT and CDR2 SNEGSKA come from the germline V gene (reference sequence). The length of the CDR3 is 11 residues.

The chain employs TRBV10-3 and TRBJ2-5; the match to TRBD2 covers 8 bases. Germline trimming cut 2 bases from V and 1 base from J; bases unmatched to any gene: 6. CDR3 length: 16 residues. The germline gives CDR1 ENHRY, CDR2 SYGVKD. The CDR3 protein is CAISEPIAGSQETQYF. CDR3 bases: TGTGCCATCAGTGAGCCTATAGCGGGGAGCCAAGAGACCCAGTACTTC.

The V and J genes are TRBV7-2 and TRBJ1-4; possible D gene TRBD1, 5 bases. With 2 bases removed from V and 3 bases from J, the gap between germline ends came to 10 bases. The germline gives CDR1 SGHTA, CDR2 FQGNSA. CDR3 length: 15 residues. CDR3 in DNA: TGTGCCAGCAGCTTACCGACAGTGTCTAATGAAAAACTGTTTTTT. Translated: CASSLPTVSNEKLFF.

V gene TRBV28 combines with J gene TRBJ2-1; perhaps TRBD1 as D (5 bases). Per the germline V gene, CDR1 is MDHEN and CDR2 is SYDVKM. V dropped 6 bases and J dropped 7 bases, with 22 bases sitting between them. The CDR3 has 16 amino acids. CDR3 coding DNA: TGTGCCAGCAGACCTAACCAGACAGAATTTGGGAATGAGCAGTTCTTC. It translates to CASRPNQTEFGNEQFF. The variable domain in full, with the rest retrieved from reference TRBV28 and TRBJ2-1, is DVKVTQSSRYLVKRTGEKVFLECVQDMDHENMFWYRQDPGLGLRLIYFSYDVKMKEKGDIPEGYSVSREKKERFSLILESASTNQTSMYLCASRPNQTEFGNEQFFGPGTRLTVL.

The V gene is TRBV7-6, the J gene TRBJ2-3, with TRBD2 matching over 10 bases. Trimming removed 1 base from V and 6 bases from J; junction bases left unmatched: 16. CDR3 size: 19 residues. CDR1 and CDR2 (germline): SGHVS, FNYEAQ. CDR3 protein: CASSLDSLAGVLSMDTQYF. The CDR3 DNA reads TGTGCCAGCAGCTTAGATAGCCTAGCGGGGGTTCTTTCTATGGATACGCAGTATTTT.

V is TRBV6-1 and J is TRBJ1-1, with 8 bases matching TRBD1. CDR1 and CDR2 from the germline V gene are MNHNS and SASEGT. The CDR3 contains 13 residues. Trimming removed 7 bases from V and 7 bases from J; junction bases left unmatched: 8. The CDR3 loop is CASNENRGSEAFF. CDR3 nucleotides: TGTGCCAGCAATGAGAACAGGGGGAGTGAAGCTTTCTTT.